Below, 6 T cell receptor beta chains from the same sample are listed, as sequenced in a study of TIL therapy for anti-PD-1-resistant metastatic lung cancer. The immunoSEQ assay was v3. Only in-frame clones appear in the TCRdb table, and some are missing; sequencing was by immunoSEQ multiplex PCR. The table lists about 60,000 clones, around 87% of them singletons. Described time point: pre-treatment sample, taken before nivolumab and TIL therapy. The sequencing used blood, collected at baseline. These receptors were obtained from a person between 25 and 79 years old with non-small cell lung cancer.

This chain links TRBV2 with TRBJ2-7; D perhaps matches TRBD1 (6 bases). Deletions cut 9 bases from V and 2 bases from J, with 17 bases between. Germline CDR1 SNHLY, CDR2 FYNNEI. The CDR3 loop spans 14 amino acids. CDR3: CASDKQGKAYEQYF. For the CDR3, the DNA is TGTGCCAGTGATAAACAGGGAAAGGCCTACGAGCAGTACTTC. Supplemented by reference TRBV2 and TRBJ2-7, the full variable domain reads EPEVTQTPSHQVTQMGQEVILRCVPISNHLYFYWYRQILGQKVEFLVSFYNNEISEKSEIFDDQFSVERPDGSNFTLKIRSTKLEDSAMYFCASDKQGKAYEQYFGPGTRLTVT.

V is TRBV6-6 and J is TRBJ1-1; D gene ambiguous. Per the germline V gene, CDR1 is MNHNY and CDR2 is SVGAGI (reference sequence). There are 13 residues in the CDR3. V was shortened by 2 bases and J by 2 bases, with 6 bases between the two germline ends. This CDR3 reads CASSYVTNTEAFF. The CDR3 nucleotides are TGTGCCAGCAGTTACGTAACCAACACTGAAGCTTTCTTT.

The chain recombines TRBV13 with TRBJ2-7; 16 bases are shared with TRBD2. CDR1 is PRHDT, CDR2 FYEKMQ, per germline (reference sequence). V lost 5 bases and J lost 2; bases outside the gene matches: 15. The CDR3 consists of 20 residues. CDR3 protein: CASSQKVGTSGREGTYEQYF. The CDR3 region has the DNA TGTGCCAGCAGCCAAAAGGTCGGGACTAGCGGGAGGGAAGGGACCTACGAGCAGTACTTC.

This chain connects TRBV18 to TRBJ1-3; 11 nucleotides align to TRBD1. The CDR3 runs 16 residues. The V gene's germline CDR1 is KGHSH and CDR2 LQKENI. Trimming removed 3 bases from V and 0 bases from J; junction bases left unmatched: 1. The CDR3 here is CASSPGQGGSGNTIYF. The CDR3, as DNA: TGTGCCAGCTCACCGGGACAGGGGGGCTCTGGAAACACCATATATTTT. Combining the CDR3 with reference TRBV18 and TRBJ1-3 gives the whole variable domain NAGVMQNPRHLVRRRGQEARLRCSPMKGHSHVYWYRQLPEEGLKFMVYLQKENIIDESGMPKERFSAEFPKEGPSILRIQQVVRGDSAAYFCASSPGQGGSGNTIYFGEGSWLTVV.

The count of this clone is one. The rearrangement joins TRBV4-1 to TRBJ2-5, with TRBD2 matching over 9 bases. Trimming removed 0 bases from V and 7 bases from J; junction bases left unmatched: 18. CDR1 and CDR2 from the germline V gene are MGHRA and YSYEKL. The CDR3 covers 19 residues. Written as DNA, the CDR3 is TGCGCCAGCAGCCAAGAGGGCGCGTATAGCGGGGGTGGGGATGGGACCCAGTACTTC. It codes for CASSQEGAYSGGGDGTQYF.

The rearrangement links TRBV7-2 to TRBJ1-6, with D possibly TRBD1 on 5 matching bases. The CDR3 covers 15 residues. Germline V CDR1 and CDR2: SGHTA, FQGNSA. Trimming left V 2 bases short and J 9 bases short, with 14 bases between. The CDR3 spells CASSLWAVGGSPLHF. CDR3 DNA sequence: TGTGCCAGCAGCTTATGGGCTGTGGGGGGTTCACCCCTCCACTTT.